This T cell receptor beta chain was observed in a study of glioma-infiltrating T cells after dendritic cell vaccination. At the level of the study: Three intradermal dendritic cell vaccine injections were given every two weeks. Findings of the study overall: Patients with more pretreatment TILs had longer time to progression and survival.

The data were produced by immunoSEQ multiplex PCR, yet TCRdb's version contains in-frame clones alone and is incomplete. The table lists around 92,000 clones, 80% of them singletons. Time point denoted: after dendritic cell vaccination, including at tumor progression/relapse. With 5 bases clipped from V and 2 bases from J, the junction kept 9 bases outside the gene matches. Per germline, CDR1 ENHRY and CDR2 SYGVKD. This CDR3 spans 15 amino acids. A note on this clone: The antigen is undetermined.

This TCR was sampled from a human donor with glioblastoma. The sample consisted of blood, taken after dendritic cell vaccination. V usage is TRBV10-3 and J usage is TRBJ2-7; 7 bases line up with TRBD2. CDR3 loop: CAISSSGMGAYEQYF. CDR3 DNA: TGTGCCATCAGTTCAAGCGGGATGGGAGCCTACGAGCAGTACTTC.